This passage covers 7 T cell receptor beta chains from one sample sequenced in a study of OX40 agonist ivuxolimab in advanced cancers. Sequenced by immunoSEQ multiplex PCR; TCRdb stores in-frame clones only, minus some. The sample has approximately 58,000 clones, approximately 91% seen once; the top ten hold around 0.8%. Sequenced material: CD4+ or CD8+ T cells sorted from blood, taken in a trial of the OX40 agonist ivuxolimab. These receptors all come from an adult with an advanced solid tumor such as melanoma, head and neck, liver or kidney cancer.

This clone showed up just once. This CDR3 is CASSLDRGLDTQYF. The CDR3 DNA reads as TGTGCCAGCAGCTTAGACAGGGGGTTAGATACGCAGTATTTT. The chain has TRBV7-2 and TRBJ2-3; 8 positions agree with TRBD1. The CDR3 length is 14 residues. Germline CDR1 SGHTA, CDR2 FQGNSA. Losses at the gene ends were 1 base for V and 5 bases for J; bases not matched to a gene: 2.

V and J are TRBV19 and TRBJ1-2, with D unclear. This CDR3 is 12 amino acids long. Trimming pared 5 bases from V and 6 bases from J, leaving 10 bases between. The germline gives CDR1 LNHDA, CDR2 SQIVND (reference sequence). CDR3 protein: CASSQTLDGYTF. For the CDR3, the DNA is TGTGCCAGTAGTCAAACCCTCGATGGCTACACCTTC.

This clone showed up just once. The gene calls are TRBV6-6 and TRBJ2-3; 11 bases line up with TRBD2. J was trimmed by 6 bases and V by 6 bases; bases with no gene match: 8. This CDR3 has 15 residues. Germline V gene data show CDR1 as MNHNY and CDR2 as SVGAGI (reference sequence). The CDR3 region has the DNA TGTGCCAGCAGACTACTAGCGGGGGTGGGGGATACGCAGTATTTT. Encoded protein: CASRLLAGVGDTQYF.

This chain joins TRBV5-6 and TRBJ1-5; D is unresolved. Germline CDR1 SGHDT, CDR2 YYEEEE. The CDR3 has 13 residues. The V gene lost 2 bases and the J gene lost 7 bases, with 10 bases spanning the gap. The CDR3 reads CASSFREEQPQHF. DNA for the CDR3: TGTGCCAGCAGCTTTAGGGAGGAGCAGCCCCAGCATTTT.

J is TRBJ2-7 and V is TRBV19, with a weak D call TRBD1 (6 bases). Germline V gene sequence: CDR1 LNHDA, CDR2 SQIVND (reference sequence). The V end was cut by 1 base, the J end by 3 bases, with 19 bases between. The CDR3 extends over 17 amino acids. The CDR3, as DNA: TGTGCCAGTAGTATAGGAGGGGGAACCTTTCCCCTCTACGAGCAGTACTTC. It specifies CASSIGGGTFPLYEQYF.

This rearrangement joins TRBV6-5 to TRBJ2-2, with 7 bases fitting TRBD1. V dropped 5 bases and J dropped 5; count of bases not matched to a gene: 5. This CDR3 is built from 14 residues. CDR1 MNHEY and CDR2 SVGAGI come from the germline V gene. As DNA, the CDR3 is TGTGCCAGCAGTCGACAGGGTAGGACCGGGGAGCTGTTTTTT. This encodes CASSRQGRTGELFF.

V and J are TRBV11-2 and TRBJ2-6; tentatively, D is TRBD1 or TRBD2 (5 bases each). This CDR3 has 18 residues. CDR1 and CDR2 from the germline V gene are SGHAT and FQNNGV. Trimming shortened V by 1 base and J by 2 bases, and 15 bases separated the two germline ends. CDR3 DNA sequence: TGTGCCAGCAGCTTAGTACGGGGCCGGGAAACTGGGGCCAACGTCCTGACTTTC. It encodes CASSLVRGRETGANVLTF.